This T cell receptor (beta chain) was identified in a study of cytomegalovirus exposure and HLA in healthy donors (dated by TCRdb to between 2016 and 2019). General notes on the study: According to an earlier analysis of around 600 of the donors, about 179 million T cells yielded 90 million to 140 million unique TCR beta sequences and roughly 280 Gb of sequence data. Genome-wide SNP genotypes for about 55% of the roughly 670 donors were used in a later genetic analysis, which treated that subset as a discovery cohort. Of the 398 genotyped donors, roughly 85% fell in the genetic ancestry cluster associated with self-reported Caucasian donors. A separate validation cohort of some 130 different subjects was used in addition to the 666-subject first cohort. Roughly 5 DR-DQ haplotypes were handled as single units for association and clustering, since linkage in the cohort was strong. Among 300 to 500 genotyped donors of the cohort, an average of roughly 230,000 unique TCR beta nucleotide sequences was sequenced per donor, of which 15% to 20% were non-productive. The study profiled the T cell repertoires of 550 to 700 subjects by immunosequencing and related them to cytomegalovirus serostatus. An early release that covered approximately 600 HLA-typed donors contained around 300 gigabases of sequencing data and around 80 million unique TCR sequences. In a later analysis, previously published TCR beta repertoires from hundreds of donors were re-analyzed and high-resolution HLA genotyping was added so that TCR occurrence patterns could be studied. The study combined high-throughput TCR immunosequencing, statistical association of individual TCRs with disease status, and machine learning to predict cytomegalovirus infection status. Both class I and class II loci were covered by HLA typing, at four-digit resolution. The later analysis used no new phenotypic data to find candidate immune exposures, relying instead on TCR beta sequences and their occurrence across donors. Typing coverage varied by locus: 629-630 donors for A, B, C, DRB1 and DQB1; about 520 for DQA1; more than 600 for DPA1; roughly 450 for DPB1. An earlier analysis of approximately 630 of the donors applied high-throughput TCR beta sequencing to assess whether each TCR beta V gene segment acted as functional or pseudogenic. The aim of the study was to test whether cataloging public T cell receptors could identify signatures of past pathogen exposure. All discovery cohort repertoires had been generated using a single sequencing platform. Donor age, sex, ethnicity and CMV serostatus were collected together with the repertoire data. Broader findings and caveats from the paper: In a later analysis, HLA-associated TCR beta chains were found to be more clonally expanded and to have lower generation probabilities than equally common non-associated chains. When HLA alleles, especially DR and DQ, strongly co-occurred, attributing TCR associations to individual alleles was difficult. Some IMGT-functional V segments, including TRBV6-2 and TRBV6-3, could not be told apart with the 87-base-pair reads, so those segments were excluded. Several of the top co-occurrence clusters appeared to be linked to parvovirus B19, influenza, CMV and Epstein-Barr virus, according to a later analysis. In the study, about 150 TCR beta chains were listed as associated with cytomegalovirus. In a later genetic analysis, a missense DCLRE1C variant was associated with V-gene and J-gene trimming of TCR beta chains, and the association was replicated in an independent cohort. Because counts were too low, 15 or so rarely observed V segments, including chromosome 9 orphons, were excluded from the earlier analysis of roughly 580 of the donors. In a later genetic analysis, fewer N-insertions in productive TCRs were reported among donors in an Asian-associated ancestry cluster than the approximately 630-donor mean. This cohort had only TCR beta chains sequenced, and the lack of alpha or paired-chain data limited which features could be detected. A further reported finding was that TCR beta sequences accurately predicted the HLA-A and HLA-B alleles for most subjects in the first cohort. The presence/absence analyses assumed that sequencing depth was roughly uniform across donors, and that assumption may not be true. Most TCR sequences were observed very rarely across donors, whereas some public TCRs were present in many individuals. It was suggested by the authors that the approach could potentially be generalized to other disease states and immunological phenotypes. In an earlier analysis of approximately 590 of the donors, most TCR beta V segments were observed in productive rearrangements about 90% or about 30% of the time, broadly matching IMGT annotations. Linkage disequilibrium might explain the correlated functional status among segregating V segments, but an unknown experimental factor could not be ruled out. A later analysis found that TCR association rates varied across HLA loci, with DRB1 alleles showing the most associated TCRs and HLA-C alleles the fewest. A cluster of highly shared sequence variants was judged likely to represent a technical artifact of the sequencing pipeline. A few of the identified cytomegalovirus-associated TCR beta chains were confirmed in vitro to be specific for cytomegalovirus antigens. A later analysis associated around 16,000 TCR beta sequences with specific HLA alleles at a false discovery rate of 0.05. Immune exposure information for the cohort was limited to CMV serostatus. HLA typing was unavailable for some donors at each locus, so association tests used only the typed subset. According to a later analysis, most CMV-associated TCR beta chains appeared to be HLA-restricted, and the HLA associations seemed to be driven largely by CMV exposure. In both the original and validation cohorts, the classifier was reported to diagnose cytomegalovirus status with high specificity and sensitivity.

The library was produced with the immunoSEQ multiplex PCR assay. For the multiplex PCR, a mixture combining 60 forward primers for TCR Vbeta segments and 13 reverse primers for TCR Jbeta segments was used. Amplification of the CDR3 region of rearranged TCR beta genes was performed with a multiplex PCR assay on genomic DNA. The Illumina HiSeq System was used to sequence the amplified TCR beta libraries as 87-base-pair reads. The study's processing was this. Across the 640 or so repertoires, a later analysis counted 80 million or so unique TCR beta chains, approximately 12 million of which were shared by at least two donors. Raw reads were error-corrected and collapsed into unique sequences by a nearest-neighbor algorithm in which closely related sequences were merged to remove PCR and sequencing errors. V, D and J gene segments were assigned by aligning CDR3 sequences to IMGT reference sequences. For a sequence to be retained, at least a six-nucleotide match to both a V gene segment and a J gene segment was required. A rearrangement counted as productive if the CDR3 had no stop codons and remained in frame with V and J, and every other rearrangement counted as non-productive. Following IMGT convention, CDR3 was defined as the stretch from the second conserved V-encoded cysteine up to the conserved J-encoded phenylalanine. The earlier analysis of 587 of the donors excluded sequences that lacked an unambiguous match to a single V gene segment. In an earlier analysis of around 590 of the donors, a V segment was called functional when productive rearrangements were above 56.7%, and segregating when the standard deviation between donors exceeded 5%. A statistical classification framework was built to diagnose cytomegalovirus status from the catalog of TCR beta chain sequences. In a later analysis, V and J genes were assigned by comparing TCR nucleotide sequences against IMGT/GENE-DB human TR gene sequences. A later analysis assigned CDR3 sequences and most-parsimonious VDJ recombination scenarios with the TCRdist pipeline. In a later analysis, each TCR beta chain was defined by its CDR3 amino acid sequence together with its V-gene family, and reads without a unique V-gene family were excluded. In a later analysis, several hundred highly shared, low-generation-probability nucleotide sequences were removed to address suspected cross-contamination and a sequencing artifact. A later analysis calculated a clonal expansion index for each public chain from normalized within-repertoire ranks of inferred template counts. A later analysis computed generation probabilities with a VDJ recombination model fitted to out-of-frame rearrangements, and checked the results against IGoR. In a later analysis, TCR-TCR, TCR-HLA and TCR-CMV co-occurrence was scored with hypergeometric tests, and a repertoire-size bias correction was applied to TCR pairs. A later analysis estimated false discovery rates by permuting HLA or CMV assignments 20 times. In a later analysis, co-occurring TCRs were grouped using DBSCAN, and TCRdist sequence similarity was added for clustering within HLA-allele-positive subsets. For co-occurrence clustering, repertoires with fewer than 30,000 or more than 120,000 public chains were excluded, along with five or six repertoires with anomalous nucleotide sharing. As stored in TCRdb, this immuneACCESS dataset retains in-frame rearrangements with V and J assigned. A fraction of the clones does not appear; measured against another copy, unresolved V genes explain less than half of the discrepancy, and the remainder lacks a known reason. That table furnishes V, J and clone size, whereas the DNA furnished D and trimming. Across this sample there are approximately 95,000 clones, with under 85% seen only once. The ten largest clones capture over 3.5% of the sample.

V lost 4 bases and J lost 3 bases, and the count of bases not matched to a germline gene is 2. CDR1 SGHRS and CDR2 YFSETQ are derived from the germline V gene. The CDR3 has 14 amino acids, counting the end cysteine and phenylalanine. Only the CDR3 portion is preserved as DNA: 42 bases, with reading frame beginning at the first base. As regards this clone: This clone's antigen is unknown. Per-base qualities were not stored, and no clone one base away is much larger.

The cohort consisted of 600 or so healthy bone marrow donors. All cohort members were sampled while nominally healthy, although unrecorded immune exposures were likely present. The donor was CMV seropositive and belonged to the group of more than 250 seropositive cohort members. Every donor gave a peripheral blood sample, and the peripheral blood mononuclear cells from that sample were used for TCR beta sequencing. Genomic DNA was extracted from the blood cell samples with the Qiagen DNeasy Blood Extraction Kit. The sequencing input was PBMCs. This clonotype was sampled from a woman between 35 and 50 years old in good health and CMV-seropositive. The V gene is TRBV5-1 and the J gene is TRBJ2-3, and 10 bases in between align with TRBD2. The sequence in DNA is TGCGCCAGCAGCCAACTAGCGGGGACAGATACGCAGTATTTT. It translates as CASSQLAGTDTQYF.